This T cell receptor beta chain was observed in a study of tumor and adjacent non-tumor tissue in lung cancer. About the study: Aged about 30 to 85 years, patients included roughly 10 men and about 5 women with stage I to III disease.

General study points: Tumor tissue had significantly higher TCR diversity than normal lung.

RNA was extracted from bulk tissue without any cell sorting. Distant lung tissue was collected more than 3 cm away from the tumor edge. As regards this clonotype: Its antigen is currently unknown. The junction departs from the called germline gene at one end, perhaps through a read error.

Germline CDR1 reads SGHAT; CDR2 reads FQNNGV. The CDR3 loop spans 13 amino acids. A modified ARM-PCR protocol with three rounds of nested PCR amplified TCRbeta. TCRdb called the multiplex PCR reads again in MiXCR, with one record for every CDR3 protein. The table has 50,000 or so distinct CDR3 sequences, around three quarters seen once. V and J are TRBV11-2 and TRBJ2-3; tentative D call: TRBD2 (5 bases). Specimen: distant non-tumor lung tissue. The TCR was taken from a woman aged 55-70 years with non-small cell lung cancer. This CDR3 reads CVSSSEGAGTQYF. The CDR3 DNA is TGTGTCAGCAGCTCAGAGGGCGCGGGTACGCAGTATTTT.